The T cell receptor (beta chain) described here comes from a study of naive and memory T cell subsets. Sequential positive selection took CD4 T cells first, then CD8 T cells. There are a few counts of this clonotype. Its specificity is not known. An equimolar mix of two oligonucleotides served as the beta constant-region primer for TRBC1 and TRBC2. Four rounds of PCR amplified the ligated cDNA using nested alpha and beta constant-region primers plus SP2. TCRdb re-analysed the UMI-ligation and nested PCR reads in MiXCR, keeping a single row per CDR3 protein. The sample contains 150,000 or so distinct CDR3 sequences, about 23% of which appear only once. In germline, CDR1 is KGHDR, CDR2 SFDVKD. The CDR3 has 13 amino acids. V lost 7 bases and J lost 4; bases outside the gene matches: 4. Findings and caveats of the study: In CD4 and CD8 cells, diversity dropped from naive through EMRA. Clonotypes are single alpha or beta chains, not paired receptors. Naive repertoires, especially CD8, held a few larger clonotypes, possibly memory cells re-expressing CD45RA.

The chain couples TRBV24-1 to TRBJ1-1, with 8 nucleotides matching TRBD1. Sequencing input: naive CD4+ T cells from blood. The sequence was collected from a human donor in good health. The CDR3 is CATRDRAGTEAFF. DNA of the CDR3: TGTGCCACCAGGGACAGGGCCGGCACTGAAGCTTTCTTT.